This T cell receptor beta chain emerged from a study of blood T cell repertoires in COVID-19 (dated by TCRdb to about 2020). With respect to the entire study: Samples covering the acute and convalescent phases of COVID-19 were provided by collaborators in the United States, Italy and Spain. The material from the prospective study consisted of cDNA or gDNA derived from T cells, B-cell-depleted T cells, or PBMCs. Deeply sampled blood TCRbeta repertoires from subjects exposed to, actively infected with, or recovered from COVID-19 were included in the dataset. A freely available public database, intended as a resource for researchers studying the immune response to SARS-CoV-2, is where the repertoires were released. HLA class I and class II types, where available, came from metadata supplied by the sample provider rather than from assay-based typing. Nearly every sample came with metadata listing a de-identified subject ID, COVID-19 status, age in years and sex. Samples were obtained from the ongoing ImmuneRACE study (first 160 participants) and from 1,254 subjects provided by 6 global collaborators.

Including cysteine and phenylalanine, the CDR3 has 12 amino acids. Only the CDR3 portion is preserved as DNA: 36 bases, with reading frame beginning at the first base. From the germline V gene, CDR1 is SGHRS and CDR2 is YFSETQ. V is clipped by 3 bases and J by 4 bases, and the sequence between their germline boundaries is 5 bases long. TCRbeta CDR3 regions were amplified from genomic DNA by means of the immunoSEQ Assay, a bias-controlled multiplex PCR. Per the authors' processing: The number of nucleated cells in each sample was estimated by amplification of reference gene primers within the assay. To quantify the absolute abundance of each unique TCRbeta CDR3 rearrangement, sequence reads were collapsed and filtered. Productive Simpson clonality was computed per sample as the square root of Simpson's diversity index over productive rearrangements. The table comes from immuneACCESS by way of TCRdb, which keeps in-frame sequences with V and J called. Part of the clones is missing from these tables; in studies checked, under half for an unresolved V gene and the rest for unknown reasons. That table furnishes V, J and clone size, whereas the DNA furnished D and trimming. The sample data list about 280,000 clones, and roughly 86% of these were observed just once. The ten largest account for approximately 1% of the sample.

Participants in the prospective study were aged roughly 18 to 100 years, lived in over 20 United States geographic areas, and enrolled through a virtual design. Cohort assignment in the prospective study relied on participant-reported clinical history from a screening survey and a study questionnaire. For ImmuneRACE Cohort 3, a participant was defined as recovered based on two consecutive negative NP/OP PCR tests, clearance by a healthcare professional, or resolution of symptoms. Each participant in the prospective study had whole blood, serum and a nasopharyngeal or oropharyngeal swab collected by mobile phlebotomists. Participants in the prospective study had the option to provide additional blood draws and questionnaires over an approximately 2-month period. Before DNA extraction, blood samples from the prospective study were shipped at room temperature or frozen. Overall study results and their limits: How much clinical and demographic metadata was included differed by source and by participant, and the metadata was provided uncurated.

About this clone: Its antigen is not yet known. No much larger clone is present one base from it, and per-base qualities are unavailable.

The sequenced sample consisted of PBMCs or T cells enriched from blood (not recorded which). The chain couples TRBV5-1 to TRBJ1-3, with an unclear D gene assignment. The receptor was derived from a woman aged 25 to 45 who had recovered from COVID-19. In nucleotide form, the sequence is TGCGCCAGCAGCTCAGAAGGAAACACCATATATTTT. Translated, this is CASSSEGNTIYF. This CDR3, with the reference TRBV5-1 and TRBJ1-3 proteins standing in past its ends, gives the full variable domain KAGVTQTPRYLIKTRGQQVTLSCSPISGHRSVSWYQQTPGQGLQFLFEYFSETQRNKGNFPGRFSGRQFSNSRSEMNVSTLELGDSALYLCASSSEGNTIYFGEGSWLTVV.